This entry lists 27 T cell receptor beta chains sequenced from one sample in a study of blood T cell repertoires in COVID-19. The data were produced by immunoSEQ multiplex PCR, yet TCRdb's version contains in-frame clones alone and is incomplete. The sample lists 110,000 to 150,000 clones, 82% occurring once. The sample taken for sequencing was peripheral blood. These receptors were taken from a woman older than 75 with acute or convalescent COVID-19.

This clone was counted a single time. CDR3 region: CASSFLNSGNTEAFF. CDR3 DNA sequence: TGTGCCAGCAGCTTCTTGAATTCAGGGAACACTGAAGCTTTCTTT. This sequence joins TRBV7-9 and TRBJ1-1; D is ambiguous. Trimming removed 3 bases from V and 1 base from J, with 12 bases in between. The CDR3 contains 15 residues. Germline-derived CDR1 and CDR2 are SEHNR and FQNEAQ (reference sequence).

CDR3 loop: CAIRPGDYNEQFF. Here the CDR3 DNA reads TGTGCCATCCGCCCGGGGGACTACAATGAGCAGTTCTTC. This chain links TRBV10-3 with TRBJ2-1; a weak D match, TRBD2 (6 bases). V was pared by 8 bases and J by 3 bases, with 11 bases between. The CDR3 runs to 13 residues. Germline loops: CDR1 ENHRY, CDR2 SYGVKD.

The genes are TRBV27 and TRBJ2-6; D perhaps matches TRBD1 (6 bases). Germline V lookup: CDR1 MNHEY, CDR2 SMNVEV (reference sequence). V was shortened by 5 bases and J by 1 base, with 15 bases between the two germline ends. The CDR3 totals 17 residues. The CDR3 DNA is TGTGCCAGCAGTCCCTTGGACAGTGTTTCTGGGGCCAACGTCCTGACTTTC. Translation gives CASSPLDSVSGANVLTF.

The CDR3 DNA reads TGTGCCACCAGCAGAGACCGTGGCTACACCTTC. Encoded protein: CATSRDRGYTF. V usage is TRBV15 and J usage is TRBJ1-2; D remains unclear. CDR3 length: 11 residues. The germline CDR1 and CDR2 sequences are LNHNV and YYDKDF (reference sequence). V shed 0 bases and J shed 7 bases, with 3 bases lying between them. The complete variable domain, with remaining parts taken from reference TRBV15 and TRBJ1-2, reads DAMVIQNPRYQVTQFGKPVTLSCSQTLNHNVMYWYQQKSSQAPKLLFHYYDKDFNNEADTPDNFQSRRPNTSFCFLDIRSPGLGDTAMYLCATSRDRGYTFGSGTRLTVV.

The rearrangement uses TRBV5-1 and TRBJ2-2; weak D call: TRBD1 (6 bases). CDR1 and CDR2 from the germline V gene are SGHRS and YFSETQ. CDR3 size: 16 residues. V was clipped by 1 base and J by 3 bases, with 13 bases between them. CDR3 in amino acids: CASSLFAGADTGELFF. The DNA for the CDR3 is TGCGCCAGCAGCTTGTTCGCAGGGGCTGACACCGGGGAGCTGTTTTTT.

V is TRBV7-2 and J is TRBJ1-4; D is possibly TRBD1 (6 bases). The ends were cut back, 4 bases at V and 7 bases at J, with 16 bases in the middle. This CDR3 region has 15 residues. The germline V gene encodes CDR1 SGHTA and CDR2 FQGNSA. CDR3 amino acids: CASSSTPGVVEKLFF. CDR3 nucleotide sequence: TGTGCCAGCAGCTCGACTCCAGGGGTGGTTGAAAAACTGTTTTTT.

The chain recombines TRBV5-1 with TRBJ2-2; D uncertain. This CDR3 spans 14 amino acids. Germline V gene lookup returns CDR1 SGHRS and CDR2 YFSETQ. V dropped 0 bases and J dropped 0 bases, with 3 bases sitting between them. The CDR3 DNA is TGCGCCAGCAGCTTGGCAGCGAACACCGGGGAGCTGTTTTTT. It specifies CASSLAANTGELFF.

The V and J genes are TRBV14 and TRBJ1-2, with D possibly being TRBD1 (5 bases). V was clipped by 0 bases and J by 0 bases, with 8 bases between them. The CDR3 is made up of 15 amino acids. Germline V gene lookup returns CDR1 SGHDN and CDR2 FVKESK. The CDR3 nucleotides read TGTGCCAGCAGCCAAGATATCAGGGCTAACTATGGCTACACCTTC. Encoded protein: CASSQDIRANYGYTF.

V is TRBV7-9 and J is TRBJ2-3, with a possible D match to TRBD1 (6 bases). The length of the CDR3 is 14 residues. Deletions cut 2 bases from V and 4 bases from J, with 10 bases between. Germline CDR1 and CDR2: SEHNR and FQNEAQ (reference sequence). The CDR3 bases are TGTGCCAGCAGCTTATTCCAGGGGTCAGATACGCAGTATTTT. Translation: CASSLFQGSDTQYF.

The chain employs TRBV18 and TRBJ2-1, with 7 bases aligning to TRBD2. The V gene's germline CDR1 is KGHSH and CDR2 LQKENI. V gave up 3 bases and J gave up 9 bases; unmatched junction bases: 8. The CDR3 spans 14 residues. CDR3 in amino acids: CASSPGMRESEQFF. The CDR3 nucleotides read TGTGCCAGCTCACCTGGCATGCGGGAGAGTGAGCAGTTCTTC.

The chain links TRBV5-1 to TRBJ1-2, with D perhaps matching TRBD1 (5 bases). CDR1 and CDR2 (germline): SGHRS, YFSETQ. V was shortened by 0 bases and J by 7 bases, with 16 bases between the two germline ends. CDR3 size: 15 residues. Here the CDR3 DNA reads TGCGCCAGCAGCTTGGACGGATGGGGCGCAGGTGGCTACACCTTC. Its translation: CASSLDGWGAGGYTF.

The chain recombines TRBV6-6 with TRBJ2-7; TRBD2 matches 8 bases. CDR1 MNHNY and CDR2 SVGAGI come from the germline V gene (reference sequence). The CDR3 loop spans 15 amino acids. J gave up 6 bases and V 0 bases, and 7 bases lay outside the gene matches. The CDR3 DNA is TGTGCCAGCAGTTACTCGACGGAGCGGGAGTGCGAGCAGTACTTC. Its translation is CASSYSTERECEQYF.

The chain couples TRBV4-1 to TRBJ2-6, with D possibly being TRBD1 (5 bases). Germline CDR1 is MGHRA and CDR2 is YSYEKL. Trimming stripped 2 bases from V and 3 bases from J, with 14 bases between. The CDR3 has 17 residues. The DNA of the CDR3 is TGCGCCAGCAGCCAAAAAAAGGGGCTTAGTGGGGCCAACGTCCTGACTTTC. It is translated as CASSQKKGLSGANVLTF.

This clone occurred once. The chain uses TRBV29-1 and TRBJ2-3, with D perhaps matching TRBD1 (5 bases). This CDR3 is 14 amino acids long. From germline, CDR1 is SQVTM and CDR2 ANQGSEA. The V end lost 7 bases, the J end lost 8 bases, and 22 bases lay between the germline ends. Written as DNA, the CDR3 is TGCAGCGCTGCCGTTGGGGCCCCCTTTGGTACGCAGTATTTT. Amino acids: CSAAVGAPFGTQYF.

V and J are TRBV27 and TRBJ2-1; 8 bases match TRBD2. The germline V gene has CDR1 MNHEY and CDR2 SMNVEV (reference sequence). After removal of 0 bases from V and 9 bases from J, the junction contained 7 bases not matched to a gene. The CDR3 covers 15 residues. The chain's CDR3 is CASSLSRGGLSEQFF. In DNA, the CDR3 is TGTGCCAGCAGTTTATCACGGGGGGGCCTTAGTGAGCAGTTCTTC.

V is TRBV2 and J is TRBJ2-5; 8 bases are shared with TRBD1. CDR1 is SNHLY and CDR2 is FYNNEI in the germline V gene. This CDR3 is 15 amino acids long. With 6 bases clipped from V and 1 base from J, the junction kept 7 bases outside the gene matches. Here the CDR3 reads CASRTDRGPQETQYF. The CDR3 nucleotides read TGTGCCAGCAGGACAGACAGGGGACCCCAAGAGACCCAGTACTTC.

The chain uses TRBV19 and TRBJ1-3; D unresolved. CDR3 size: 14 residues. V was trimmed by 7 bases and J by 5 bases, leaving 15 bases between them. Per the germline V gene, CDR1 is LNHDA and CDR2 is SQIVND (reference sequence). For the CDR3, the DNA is TGTGCCAGTACCGCCAGCGGGTCGAGAAACACCATATATTTT. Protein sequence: CASTASGSRNTIYF.

CDR3 loop: CASRDAPGQGSYEQYF. The CDR3 DNA reads as TGCGCCAGCAGGGACGCACCGGGACAGGGATCCTACGAGCAGTACTTC. This sequence joins TRBV5-1 and TRBJ2-7, with 9 nucleotides matching TRBD1. Trimming removed 5 bases from V and 1 base from J; junction bases left unmatched: 10. CDR1 SGHRS and CDR2 YFSETQ come from the germline V gene. The CDR3 is 16 residues long.

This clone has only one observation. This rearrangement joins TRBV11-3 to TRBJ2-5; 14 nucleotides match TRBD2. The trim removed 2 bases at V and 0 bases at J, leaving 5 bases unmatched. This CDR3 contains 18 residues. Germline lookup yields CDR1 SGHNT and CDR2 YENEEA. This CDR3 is CASSLSQGLAGDQETQYF. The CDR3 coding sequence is TGTGCCAGCAGCTTAAGCCAGGGACTAGCGGGAGACCAAGAGACCCAGTACTTC.

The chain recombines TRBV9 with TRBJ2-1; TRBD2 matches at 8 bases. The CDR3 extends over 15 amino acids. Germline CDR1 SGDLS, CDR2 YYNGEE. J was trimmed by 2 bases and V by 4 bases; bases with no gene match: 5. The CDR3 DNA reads TGTGCCAGCAGCATTAGCGGGACAACCTACAATGAGCAGTTCTTC. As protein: CASSISGTTYNEQFF.

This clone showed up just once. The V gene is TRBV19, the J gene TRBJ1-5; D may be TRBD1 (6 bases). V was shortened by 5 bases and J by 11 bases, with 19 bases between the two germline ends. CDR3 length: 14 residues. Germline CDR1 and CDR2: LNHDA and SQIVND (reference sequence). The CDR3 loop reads CASSGSTGWSSQHF. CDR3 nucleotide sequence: TGTGCCAGTAGTGGCAGTACAGGGTGGTCTTCCCAGCATTTT.

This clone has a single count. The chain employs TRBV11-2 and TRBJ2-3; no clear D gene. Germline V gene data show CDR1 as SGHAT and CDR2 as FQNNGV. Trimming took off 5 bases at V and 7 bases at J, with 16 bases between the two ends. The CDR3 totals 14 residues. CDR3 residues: CASSPHVRSNTQYF. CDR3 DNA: TGTGCCAGCAGCCCCCATGTGAGGAGTAATACGCAGTATTTT.

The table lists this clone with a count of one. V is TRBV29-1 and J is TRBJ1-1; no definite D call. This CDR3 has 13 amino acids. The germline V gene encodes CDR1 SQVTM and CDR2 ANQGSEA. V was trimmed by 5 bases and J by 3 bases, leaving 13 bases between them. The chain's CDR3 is CSVLGGSYTEAFF. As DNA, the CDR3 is TGCAGCGTTTTAGGCGGATCTTACACTGAAGCTTTCTTT. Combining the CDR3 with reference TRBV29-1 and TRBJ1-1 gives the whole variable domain SAVISQKPSRDICQRGTSLTIQCQVDSQVTMMFWYRQQPGQSLTLIATANQGSEATYESGFVIDKFPISRPNLTFSTLTVSNMSPEDSSIYLCSVLGGSYTEAFFGQGTRLTVV.

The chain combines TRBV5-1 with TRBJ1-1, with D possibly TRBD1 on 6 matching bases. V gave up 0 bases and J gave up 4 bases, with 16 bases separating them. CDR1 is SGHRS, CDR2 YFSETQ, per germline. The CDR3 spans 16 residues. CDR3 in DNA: TGCGCCAGCAGCTTGGGTACAGGGCAAGGGACCACTGAAGCTTTCTTT. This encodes CASSLGTGQGTTEAFF.

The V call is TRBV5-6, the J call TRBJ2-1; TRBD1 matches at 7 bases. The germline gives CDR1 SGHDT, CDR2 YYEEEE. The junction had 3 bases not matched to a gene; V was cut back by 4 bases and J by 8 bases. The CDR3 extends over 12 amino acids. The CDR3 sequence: CASSQQGDEQFF. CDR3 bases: TGTGCCAGCAGCCAGCAGGGGGATGAGCAGTTCTTC.

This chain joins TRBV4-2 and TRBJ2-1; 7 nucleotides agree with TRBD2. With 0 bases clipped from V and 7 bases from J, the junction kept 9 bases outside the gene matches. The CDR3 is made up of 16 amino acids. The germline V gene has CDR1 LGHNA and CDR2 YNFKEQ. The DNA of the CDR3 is TGTGCCAGCAGCCAAGATTCTGCGGGACTATGGAATGAGCAGTTCTTC. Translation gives CASSQDSAGLWNEQFF.

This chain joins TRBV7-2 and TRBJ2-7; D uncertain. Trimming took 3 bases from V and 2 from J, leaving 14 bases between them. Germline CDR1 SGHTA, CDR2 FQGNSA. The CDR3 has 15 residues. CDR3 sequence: CASSLKSDKTYEQYF. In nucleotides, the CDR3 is TGTGCCAGCAGCTTGAAAAGCGATAAAACCTACGAGCAGTACTTC. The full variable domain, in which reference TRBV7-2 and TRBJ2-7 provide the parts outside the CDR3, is GAGVSQSPSNKVTEKGKDVELRCDPISGHTALYWYRQSLGQGLEFLIYFQGNSAPDKSGLPSDRFSAERTGGSVSTLTIQRTQQEDSAVYLCASSLKSDKTYEQYFGPGTRLTVT.